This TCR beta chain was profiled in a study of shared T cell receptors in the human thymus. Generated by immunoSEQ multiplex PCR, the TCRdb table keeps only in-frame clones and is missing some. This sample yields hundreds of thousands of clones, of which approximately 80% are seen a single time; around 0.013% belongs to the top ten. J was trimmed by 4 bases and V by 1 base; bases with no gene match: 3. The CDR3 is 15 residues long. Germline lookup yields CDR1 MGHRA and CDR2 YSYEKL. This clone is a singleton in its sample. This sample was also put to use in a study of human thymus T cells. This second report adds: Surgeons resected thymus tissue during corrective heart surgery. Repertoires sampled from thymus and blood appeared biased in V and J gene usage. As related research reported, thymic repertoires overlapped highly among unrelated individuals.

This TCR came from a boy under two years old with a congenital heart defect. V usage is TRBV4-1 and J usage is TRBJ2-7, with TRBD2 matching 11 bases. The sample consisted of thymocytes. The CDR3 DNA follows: TGCGCCAGCAGCCAAGCGACTAGCGGGAAGTACGAGCAGTACTTC. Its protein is CASSQATSGKYEQYF.